These 6 T cell receptor beta chains were sequenced from one sample in a study of shared clonotypes between healthy human individuals. Produced via immunoSEQ multiplex PCR; TCRdb's table is partial and in-frame only. The sample lists 500,000 to 550,000 clones, about 96% seen once, with around 0.067% in the top ten. Source material: naive CD4+ T cells sorted from blood. Subset described: CD45RA+ positively selected. These receptor sequences come from a woman in her thirties in good health.

The chain joins TRBV20-1 to TRBJ2-5; perhaps TRBD1 as D (5 bases). CDR1 DFQATT and CDR2 SNEGSKA come from the germline V gene (reference sequence). The CDR3 consists of 11 residues. CDR3 sequence: CSRAGSGTQYF. In DNA, the CDR3 is TGCAGCCGGGCAGGGTCGGGGACCCAGTACTTC.

The chain carries TRBV10-3 and TRBJ2-7; the D is unclear. V shed 0 bases and J shed 7 bases, with 7 bases lying between them. From germline, CDR1 is ENHRY and CDR2 SYGVKD. This CDR3 contains 12 residues. This CDR3 is CAISESSREQYF. The CDR3 DNA is TGTGCCATCAGTGAGTCGAGTAGAGAGCAGTACTTC.

The chain uses TRBV7-3 and TRBJ2-2, with 8 nucleotides matching TRBD2. The junction had 7 bases not matched to a gene; V was cut back by 6 bases and J by 1 base. CDR1 is SGHTA and CDR2 is FQGTGA in the germline V gene. The CDR3 spans 16 residues. CDR3 sequence reads: CASRERTSGNTGELFF. CDR3 DNA: TGTGCCAGCAGGGAACGAACTAGCGGGAACACCGGGGAGCTGTTTTTT. The whole variable domain, filled in from reference TRBV7-3 and TRBJ2-2, reads GAGVSQTPSNKVTEKGKYVELRCDPISGHTALYWYRQSLGQGPEFLIYFQGTGAADDSGLPNDRFFAVRPEGSVSTLKIQRTERGDSAVYLCASRERTSGNTGELFFGEGSRLTVL.

The sample holds a few counts of this clone. The chain employs TRBV7-9 and TRBJ1-5; D is unresolved. V was clipped by 2 bases and J by 5 bases, with 7 bases between them. Germline loops: CDR1 SEHNR, CDR2 FQNEAQ (reference sequence). This CDR3 comprises 13 residues. The CDR3 bases are TGTGCCAGCAGCTTACAGCAAGATCAGCCCCAGCATTTT. Translation gives CASSLQQDQPQHF.

The rearrangement links TRBV7-3 to TRBJ2-5; no firm D call. The CDR3 consists of 14 residues. V dropped 3 bases and J dropped 4 bases, with 12 bases sitting between them. Per germline, CDR1 SGHTA and CDR2 FQGTGA. Here the CDR3 reads CASSFSGRGETQYF. Here the CDR3 DNA reads TGTGCCAGCAGCTTTTCCGGCCGAGGAGAGACCCAGTACTTC.

The chain joins TRBV11-2 to TRBJ2-7; D is unclear. V was shortened by 1 base and J by 3 bases, with 10 bases between the two germline ends. CDR3 size: 14 residues. Germline V gene lookup returns CDR1 SGHAT and CDR2 FQNNGV. CDR3 loop: CASSLAAYSYEQYF. Here the CDR3 DNA reads TGTGCCAGCAGCTTAGCCGCATATAGCTACGAGCAGTACTTC.